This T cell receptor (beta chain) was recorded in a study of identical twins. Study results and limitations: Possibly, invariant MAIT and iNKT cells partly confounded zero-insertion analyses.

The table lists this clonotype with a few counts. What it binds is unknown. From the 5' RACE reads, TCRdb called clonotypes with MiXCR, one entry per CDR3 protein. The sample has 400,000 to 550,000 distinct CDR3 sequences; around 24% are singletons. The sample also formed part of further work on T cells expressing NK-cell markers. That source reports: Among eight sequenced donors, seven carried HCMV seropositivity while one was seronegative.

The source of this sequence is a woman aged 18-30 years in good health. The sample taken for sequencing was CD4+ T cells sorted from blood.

This chain's CDR3 is CASSFGRPNTGELFF. The CDR3 nucleotides are TGTGCCAGCAGCTTTGGCAGGCCCAACACCGGGGAGCTGTTTTTT. The chain carries TRBV7-9 and TRBJ2-2, with D unresolved. CDR3 size: 15 residues. The germline V gene has CDR1 SEHNR and CDR2 FQNEAQ (reference sequence). The V and J ends lost 3 bases and 2 bases respectively, with 10 bases between them.